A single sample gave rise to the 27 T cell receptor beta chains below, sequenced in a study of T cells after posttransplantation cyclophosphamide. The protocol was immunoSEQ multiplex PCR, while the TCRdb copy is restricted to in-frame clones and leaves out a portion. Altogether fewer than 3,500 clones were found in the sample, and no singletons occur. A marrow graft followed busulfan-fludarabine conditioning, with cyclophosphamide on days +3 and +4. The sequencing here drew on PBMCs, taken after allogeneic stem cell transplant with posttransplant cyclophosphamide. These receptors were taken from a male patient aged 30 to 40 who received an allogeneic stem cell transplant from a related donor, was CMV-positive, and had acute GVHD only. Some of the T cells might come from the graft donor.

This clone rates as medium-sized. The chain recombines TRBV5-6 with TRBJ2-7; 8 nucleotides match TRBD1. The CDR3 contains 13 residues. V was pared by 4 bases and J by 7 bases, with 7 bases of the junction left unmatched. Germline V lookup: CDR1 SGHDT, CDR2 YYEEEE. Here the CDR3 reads CASSLNQGAEQYF. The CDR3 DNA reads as TGTGCCAGCAGCCTAAACCAGGGGGCAGAGCAGTACTTC.

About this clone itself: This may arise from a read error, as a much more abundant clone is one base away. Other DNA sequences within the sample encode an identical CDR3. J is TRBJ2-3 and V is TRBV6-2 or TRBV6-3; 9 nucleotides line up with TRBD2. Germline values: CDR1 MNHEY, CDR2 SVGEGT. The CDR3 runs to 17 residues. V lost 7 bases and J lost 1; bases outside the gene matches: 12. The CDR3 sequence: CASTSPLAGRRTDTQYF. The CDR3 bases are TGTGCCAGCACCTCGCCCCTAGCGGGGCGGCGCACAGATACGCAGTATTTT.

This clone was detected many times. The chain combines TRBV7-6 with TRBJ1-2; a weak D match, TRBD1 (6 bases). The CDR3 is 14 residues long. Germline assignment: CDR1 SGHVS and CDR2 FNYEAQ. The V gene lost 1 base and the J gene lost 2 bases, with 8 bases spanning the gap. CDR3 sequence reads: CASSLGTENYGYTF. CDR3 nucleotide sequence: TGTGCCAGCAGCTTAGGGACAGAGAACTATGGCTACACCTTC.

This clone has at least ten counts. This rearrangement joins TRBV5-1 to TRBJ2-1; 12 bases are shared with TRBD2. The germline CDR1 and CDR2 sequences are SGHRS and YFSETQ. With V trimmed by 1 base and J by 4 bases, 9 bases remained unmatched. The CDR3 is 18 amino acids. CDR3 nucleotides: TGCGCCAGCAGCTTGACTAGCGGGGGGCCGCACAAGTACAATGAGCAGTTCTTC. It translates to CASSLTSGGPHKYNEQFF.

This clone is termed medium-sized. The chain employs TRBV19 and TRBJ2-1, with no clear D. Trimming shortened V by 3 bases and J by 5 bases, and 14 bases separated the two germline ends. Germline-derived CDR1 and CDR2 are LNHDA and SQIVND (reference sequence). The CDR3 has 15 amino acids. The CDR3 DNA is TGTGCCAGTAGTATCGGTCCTCTCGAGAACAATGAGCAGTTCTTC. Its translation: CASSIGPLENNEQFF.

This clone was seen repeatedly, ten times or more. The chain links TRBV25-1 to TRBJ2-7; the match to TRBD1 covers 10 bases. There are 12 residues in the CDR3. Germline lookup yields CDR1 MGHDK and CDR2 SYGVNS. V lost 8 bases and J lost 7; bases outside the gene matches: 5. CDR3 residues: CASRSDRGEQYF. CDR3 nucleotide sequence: TGTGCCAGCCGATCGGACAGGGGGGAGCAGTACTTC.

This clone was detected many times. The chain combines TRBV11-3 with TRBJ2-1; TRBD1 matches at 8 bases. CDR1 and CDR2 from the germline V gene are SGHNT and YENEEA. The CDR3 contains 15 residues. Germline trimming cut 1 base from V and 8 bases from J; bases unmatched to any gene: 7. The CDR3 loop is CASSLGAGGQYEQFF. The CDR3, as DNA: TGTGCCAGCAGCTTAGGGGCAGGGGGCCAGTATGAGCAGTTCTTC. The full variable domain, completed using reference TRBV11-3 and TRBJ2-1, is EAGVVQSPRYKIIEKKQPVAFWCNPISGHNTLYWYLQNLGQGPELLIRYENEEAVDDSQLPKDRFSAERLKGVDSTLKIQPAELGDSAVYLCASSLGAGGQYEQFFGPGTRLTVL.

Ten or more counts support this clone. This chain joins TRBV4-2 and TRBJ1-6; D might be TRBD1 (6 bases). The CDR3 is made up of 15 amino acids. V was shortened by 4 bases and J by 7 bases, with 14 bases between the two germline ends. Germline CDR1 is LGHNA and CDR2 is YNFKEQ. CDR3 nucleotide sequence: TGTGCCAGCAGCCTGCAGGGGTTCGGAAATTCACCCCTCCACTTT. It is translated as CASSLQGFGNSPLHF.

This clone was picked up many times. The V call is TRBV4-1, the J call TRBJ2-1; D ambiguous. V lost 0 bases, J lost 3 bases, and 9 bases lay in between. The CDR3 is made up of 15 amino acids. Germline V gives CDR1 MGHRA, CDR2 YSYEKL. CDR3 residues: CASSQDLASYNEQFF. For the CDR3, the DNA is TGCGCCAGCAGCCAAGATCTGGCAAGCTACAATGAGCAGTTCTTC.

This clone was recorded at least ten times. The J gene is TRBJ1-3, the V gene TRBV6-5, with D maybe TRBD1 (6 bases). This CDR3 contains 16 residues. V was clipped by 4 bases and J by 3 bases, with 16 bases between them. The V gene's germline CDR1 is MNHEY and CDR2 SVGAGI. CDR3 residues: CASSSDRRRGGNTIYF. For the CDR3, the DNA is TGTGCCAGCAGTTCCGACAGGCGGCGAGGTGGAAACACCATATATTTT.

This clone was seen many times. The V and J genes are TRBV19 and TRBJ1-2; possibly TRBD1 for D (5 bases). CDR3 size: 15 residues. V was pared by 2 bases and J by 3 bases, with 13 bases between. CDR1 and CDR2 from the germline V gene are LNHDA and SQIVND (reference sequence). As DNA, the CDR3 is TGTGCCAGTAGTATAAGCCCAGGAGGGGACTATGGCTACACCTTC. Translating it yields CASSISPGGDYGYTF. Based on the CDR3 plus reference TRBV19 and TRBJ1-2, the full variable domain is DGGITQSPKYLFRKEGQNVTLSCEQNLNHDAMYWYRQDPGQGLRLIYYSQIVNDFQKGDIAEGYSVSREKKESFPLTVTSAQKNPTAFYLCASSISPGGDYGYTFGSGTRLTVV.

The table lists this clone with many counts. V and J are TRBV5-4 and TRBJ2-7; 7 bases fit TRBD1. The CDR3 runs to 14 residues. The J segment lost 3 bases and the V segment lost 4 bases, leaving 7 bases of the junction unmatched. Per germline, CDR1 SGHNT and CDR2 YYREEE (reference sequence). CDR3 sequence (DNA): TGTGCCAGCAGCCATTCTGACAGGGACTACGAGCAGTACTTC. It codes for CASSHSDRDYEQYF.

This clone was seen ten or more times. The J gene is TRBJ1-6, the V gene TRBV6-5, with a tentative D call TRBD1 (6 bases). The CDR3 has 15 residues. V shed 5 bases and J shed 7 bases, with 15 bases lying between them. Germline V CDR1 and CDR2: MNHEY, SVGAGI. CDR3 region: CASSPDRLPNSPLHF. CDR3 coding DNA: TGTGCCAGCAGTCCGGACAGACTCCCGAATTCACCCCTCCACTTT.

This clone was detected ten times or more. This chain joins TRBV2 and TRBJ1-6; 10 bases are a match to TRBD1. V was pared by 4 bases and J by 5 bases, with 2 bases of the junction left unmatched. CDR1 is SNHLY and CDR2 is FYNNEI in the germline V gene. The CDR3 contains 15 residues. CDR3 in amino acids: CASSVGQGDNSPLHF. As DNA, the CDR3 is TGTGCCAGCAGTGTAGGACAGGGGGATAATTCACCCCTCCACTTT.

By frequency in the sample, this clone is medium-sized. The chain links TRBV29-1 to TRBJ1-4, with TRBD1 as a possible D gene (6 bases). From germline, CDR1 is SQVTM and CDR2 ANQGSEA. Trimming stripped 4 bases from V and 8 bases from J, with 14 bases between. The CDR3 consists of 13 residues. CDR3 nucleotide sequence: TGCAGCGTTGCGATATCAGGGGACGAAAAACTGTTTTTT. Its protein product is CSVAISGDEKLFF.

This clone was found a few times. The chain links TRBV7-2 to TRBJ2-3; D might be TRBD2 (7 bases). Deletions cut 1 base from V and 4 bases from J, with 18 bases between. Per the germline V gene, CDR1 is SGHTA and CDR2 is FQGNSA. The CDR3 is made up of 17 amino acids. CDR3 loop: CASSLVERGGGADTQYF. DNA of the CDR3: TGTGCCAGCAGCTTAGTCGAAAGGGGGGGTGGCGCAGATACGCAGTATTTT.

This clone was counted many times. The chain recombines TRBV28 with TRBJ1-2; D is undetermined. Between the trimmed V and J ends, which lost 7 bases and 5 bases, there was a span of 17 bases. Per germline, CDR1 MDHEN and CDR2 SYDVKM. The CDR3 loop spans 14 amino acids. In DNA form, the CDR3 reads TGTGCCAGCACCACGAGTCGGCGGAGTTATGGCTACACCTTC. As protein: CASTTSRRSYGYTF.

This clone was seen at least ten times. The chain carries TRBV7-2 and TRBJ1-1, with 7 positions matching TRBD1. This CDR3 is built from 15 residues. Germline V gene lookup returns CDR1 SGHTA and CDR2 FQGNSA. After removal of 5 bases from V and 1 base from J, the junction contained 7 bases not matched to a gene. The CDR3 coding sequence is TGTGCCAGCAGCGCCAGACAGGGCGGGAACACTGAAGCTTTCTTT. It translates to CASSARQGGNTEAFF.

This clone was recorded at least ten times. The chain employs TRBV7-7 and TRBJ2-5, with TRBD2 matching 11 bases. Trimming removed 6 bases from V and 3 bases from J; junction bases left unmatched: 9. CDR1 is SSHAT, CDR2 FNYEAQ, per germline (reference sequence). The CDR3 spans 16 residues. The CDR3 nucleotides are TGTGCCAGCAGTTCCGGGACTAGCGGCATAGAAGAGACCCAGTACTTC. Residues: CASSSGTSGIEETQYF.

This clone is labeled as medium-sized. DNA of the CDR3: TGTGCCAGCAGGGTCAGGGCAGGGGCCACTGAAGCTTTCTTT. Amino acid sequence: CASRVRAGATEAFF. The chain has TRBV27 and TRBJ1-1; possible D gene TRBD1, 6 bases. The CDR3 is made up of 14 amino acids. V lost 6 bases and J 4 bases, leaving 15 bases between the germline ends. From germline, CDR1 is MNHEY and CDR2 SMNVEV (reference sequence).

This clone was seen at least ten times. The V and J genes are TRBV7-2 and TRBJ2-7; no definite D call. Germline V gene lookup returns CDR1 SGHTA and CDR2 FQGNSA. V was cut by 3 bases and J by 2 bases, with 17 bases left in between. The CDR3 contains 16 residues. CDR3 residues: CASSFGRALSTYEQYF. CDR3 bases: TGTGCCAGCAGCTTCGGAAGGGCCTTGTCGACCTACGAGCAGTACTTC.

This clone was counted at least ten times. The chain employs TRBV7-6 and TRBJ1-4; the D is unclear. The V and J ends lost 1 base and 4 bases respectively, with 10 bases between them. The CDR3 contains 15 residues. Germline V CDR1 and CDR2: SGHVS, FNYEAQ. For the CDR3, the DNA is TGTGCCAGCAGCTTAGGAGCAGGTTATAATGAAAAACTGTTTTTT. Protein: CASSLGAGYNEKLFF. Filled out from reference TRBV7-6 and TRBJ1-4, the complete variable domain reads GAGVSQSPRYKVTKRGQDVALRCDPISGHVSLYWYRQALGQGPEFLTYFNYEAQQDKSGLPNDRFSAERPEGSISTLTIQRTEQRDSAMYRCASSLGAGYNEKLFFGSGTQLSVL.

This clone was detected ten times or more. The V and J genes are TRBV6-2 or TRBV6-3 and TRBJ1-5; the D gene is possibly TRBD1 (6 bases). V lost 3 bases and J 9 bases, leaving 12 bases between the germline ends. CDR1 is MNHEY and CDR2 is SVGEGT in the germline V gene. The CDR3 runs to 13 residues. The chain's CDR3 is CASSYPNRAPQHF. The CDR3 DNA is TGTGCCAGCAGTTATCCGAACAGGGCGCCCCAGCATTTT.

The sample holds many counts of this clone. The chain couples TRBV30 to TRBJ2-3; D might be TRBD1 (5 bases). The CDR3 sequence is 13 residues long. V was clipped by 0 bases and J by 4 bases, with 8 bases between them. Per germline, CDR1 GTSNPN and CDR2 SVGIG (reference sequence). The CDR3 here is CAWSVTGADTQYF. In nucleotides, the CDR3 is TGTGCCTGGAGTGTTACAGGCGCAGATACGCAGTATTTT.

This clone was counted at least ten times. CDR3 sequence reads: CASSQDSFYGYTF. The DNA of the CDR3 is TGCGCCAGCAGCCAGGACAGCTTCTATGGCTACACCTTC. The chain carries TRBV5-1 and TRBJ1-2; D perhaps matches TRBD1 (6 bases). V lost 4 bases and J 4 bases, leaving 11 bases between the germline ends. Per the germline V gene, CDR1 is SGHRS and CDR2 is YFSETQ. There are 13 residues in the CDR3.

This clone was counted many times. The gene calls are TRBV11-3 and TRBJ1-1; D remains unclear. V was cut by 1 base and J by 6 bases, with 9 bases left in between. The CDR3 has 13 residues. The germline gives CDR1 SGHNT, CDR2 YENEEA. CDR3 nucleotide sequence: TGTGCCAGCAGCTTAGGTGTGGCAGCTGAAGCTTTCTTT. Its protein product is CASSLGVAAEAFF.

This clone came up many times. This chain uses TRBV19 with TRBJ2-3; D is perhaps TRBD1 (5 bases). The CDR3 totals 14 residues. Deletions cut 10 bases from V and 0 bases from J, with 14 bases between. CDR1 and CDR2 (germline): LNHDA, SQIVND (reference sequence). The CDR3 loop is CATADRPSTDTQYF. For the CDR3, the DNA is TGTGCCACCGCAGACAGACCTAGCACAGATACGCAGTATTTT.